A single sample gave rise to the 30 T cell receptor beta chains below, sequenced in a study of identical twins. TCRdb called the 5' RACE reads again in MiXCR, with one record for every CDR3 protein. The sample includes about 700,000 distinct CDR3 sequences, roughly 6.2% seen only once; the top ten take 1.5% to 2%. The material sequenced was naive T cells sorted from blood. These receptors were taken from a man younger than 30 in good health.

At least ten counts were recorded for this clonotype. The J gene is TRBJ2-3, the V gene TRBV29-1, with 11 bases fitting TRBD2. Germline V gene lookup returns CDR1 SQVTM and CDR2 ANQGSEA. With 6 bases clipped from V and 3 bases from J, the junction kept 5 bases outside the gene matches. The length of the CDR3 is 14 residues. The CDR3 DNA sequence: TGCAGCGTCGCTAGCGGGAGGAAGACAGATACGCAGTATTTT. Amino acid sequence: CSVASGRKTDTQYF.

Many counts were recorded for this clonotype. V usage is TRBV29-1 and J usage is TRBJ2-7; no clear D. Germline CDR1 and CDR2: SQVTM and ANQGSEA. The CDR3 totals 13 residues. Trimming took 4 bases from V and 4 from J, leaving 14 bases between them. The CDR3 loop reads CSVVIPPPYEQYF. The DNA of the CDR3 is TGCAGCGTTGTTATACCCCCACCTTACGAGCAGTACTTC.

This rearrangement joins TRBV12-3 or TRBV12-4 to TRBJ2-3; TRBD2 agrees at 7 bases. Trimming removed 1 base from V and 2 bases from J; junction bases left unmatched: 9. This CDR3 contains 17 residues. The CDR3 DNA sequence: TGTGCCAGCAGTTTAGTTTTGGCTAGCGGACACACAGATACGCAGTATTTT. Protein sequence: CASSLVLASGHTDTQYF.

Ten or more counts support this clonotype. The genes are TRBV12-3 or TRBV12-4 and TRBJ2-1; 11 positions agree with TRBD2. Unmatched junction bases numbered 7, after V lost 6 bases and J lost 6 bases. The CDR3 is made up of 15 amino acids. CDR3 DNA: TGTGCCAGCAGATCACTAGCGGGAGTTCCCAATGAGCAGTTCTTC. It is translated as CASRSLAGVPNEQFF.

This clonotype was observed at least ten times. The rearrangement joins TRBV28 to TRBJ1-1, with D possibly matching TRBD1 (5 bases). V was trimmed by 5 bases and J by 1 base, leaving 23 bases between them. This CDR3 contains 18 residues. Germline-derived CDR1 and CDR2 are MDHEN and SYDVKM. The CDR3 DNA reads as TGTGCCAGCAGTCCCCCCGTTGGGACGGCAATGCCGAACACTGAAGCTTTCTTT. Translated, it gives CASSPPVGTAMPNTEAFF.

This clonotype appeared a few times. The rearrangement links TRBV21-1 to TRBJ2-7. TRBV21-1 is marked as a pseudogene. The CDR3 loop spans 14 amino acids. The CDR3: CASSKVERTNERDF. The CDR3 DNA sequence: TGTGCCAGCAGCAAAGTTGAACGCACAAACGAGCGGGACTTC.

This clonotype was seen at least ten times. V usage is TRBV6-1 and J usage is TRBJ2-1; D possibly corresponds to TRBD1 (7 bases). The V gene lost 4 bases and the J gene lost 2 bases, with 15 bases spanning the gap. CDR1 is MNHNS, CDR2 SASEGT, per germline. This CDR3 has 16 amino acids. The CDR3 here is CASSATSGGTYNEQFF. Written as DNA, the CDR3 is TGTGCCAGCAGTGCTACCTCAGGGGGGACCTACAATGAGCAGTTCTTC.

This clonotype has at least ten counts. The CDR3 spells CSARAGGLTLAKNIQYF. The CDR3 coding sequence is TGCAGTGCTCGAGCGGGAGGCCTCACTTTAGCCAAAAACATTCAGTACTTC. The chain recombines TRBV20-1 with TRBJ2-4; 9 nucleotides agree with TRBD2. The CDR3 is made up of 17 amino acids. V was clipped by 5 bases and J by 0 bases; unmatched bases: 11. Germline V gene sequence: CDR1 DFQATT, CDR2 SNEGSKA (reference sequence).

This clonotype was seen at least ten times. V and J are TRBV10-3 and TRBJ2-7; D is ambiguous. CDR1 is ENHRY and CDR2 is SYGVKD in the germline V gene. The V end was cut by 4 bases, the J end by 4 bases, with 5 bases between. This CDR3 is built from 11 residues. The CDR3 DNA reads as TGTGCCATCAGTGGCGTTTACGAGCAGTACGTC. The encoded protein is CAISGVYEQYV.

The chain recombines TRBV11-1 with TRBJ2-5; possible D gene TRBD1, 6 bases. The CDR3 loop spans 14 amino acids. V lost 5 bases and J 3 bases, leaving 13 bases between the germline ends. CDR1 SGHAT and CDR2 FQDESV come from the germline V gene (reference sequence). CDR3 sequence: CASSPPTGKETQYF. DNA of the CDR3: TGTGCCAGCAGCCCACCGACAGGAAAAGAGACCCAGTACTTC.

This clonotype has only a few counts. V is TRBV20-1 and J is TRBJ2-6; D unclear. In germline, CDR1 is DFQATT, CDR2 SNEGSKA (reference sequence). This CDR3 region has 14 residues. The V and J ends lost 4 bases and 0 bases respectively, with 7 bases between them. The CDR3 bases are TGCAGTGCTACAGGTCTCTCTGGGGCCAACGTCCTGACTTTC. It is translated as CSATGLSGANVLTF.

This clonotype was counted only a few times. This chain's CDR3 is CASTAGGAETQYF. As DNA, the CDR3 is TGTGCCAGCACGGCGGGGGGCGCAGAGACCCAGTACTTC. The chain recombines TRBV6-1 with TRBJ2-5; 8 bases fit TRBD2. The CDR3 consists of 13 residues. V shed 7 bases and J 4 bases; nucleotides not matched to a gene: 5. Germline assignment: CDR1 MNHNS and CDR2 SASEGT.

This clonotype was seen at least ten times. The CDR3 reads CASSLGQENGLGETQYF. The CDR3 region has the DNA TGTGCCAGCAGCTTGGGGCAGGAGAACGGCTTGGGAGAGACCCAGTACTTC. J is TRBJ2-5 and V is TRBV5-5; D is undetermined. The CDR3 runs to 17 residues. Germline loops: CDR1 SGHKS, CDR2 YYEKEE (reference sequence). The germline V and J ends were trimmed by 0 bases and 4 bases, with 19 bases remaining between them.

This clonotype was counted a few times. The V and J genes are TRBV12-3 or TRBV12-4 and TRBJ2-3; 9 positions match TRBD2. J was trimmed by 4 bases and V by 5 bases; bases with no gene match: 16. The CDR3 has 18 residues. CDR3 protein: CASSLPGLAIEVADTQYF. In DNA, the CDR3 is TGTGCCAGCAGTCTGCCGGGACTAGCAATCGAGGTCGCAGATACGCAGTATTTT.

Remarks on this clonotype: Germline and junction disagree at one end, which may indicate a read error. The chain combines TRBV7-8 with TRBJ2-1; 11 bases align to TRBD1. This CDR3 comprises 15 residues. Per germline, CDR1 SGHVS and CDR2 FQNEAQ. This CDR3 is CPSSFGTGGYNEQFF. In DNA, the CDR3 is TGTCCCAGCAGCTTCGGGACAGGGGGCTACAATGAGCAGTTCTTC.

The rearrangement joins TRBV15 to TRBJ2-1, with D possibly called TRBD1 or TRBD2 (5 bases each). This CDR3 is 14 amino acids long. The V gene lost 5 bases and the J gene lost 15 bases, with 23 bases spanning the gap. In germline, CDR1 is LNHNV, CDR2 YYDKDF (reference sequence). DNA for the CDR3: TGTGCCACCAGCGGCCCCGGGACGCTAAGCGGACTGTTCTTC. Translated, it gives CATSGPGTLSGLFF.

About this clonotype itself: This clone may be a read error of a much larger clone one base away. The gene calls are TRBV15 and TRBJ2-2; tentatively, D is TRBD2 (5 bases). This CDR3 contains 15 residues. Germline CDR1 reads LNHNV; CDR2 reads YYDKDF (reference sequence). The CDR3 here is CASSRDDFRGGELFF. CDR3 nucleotide sequence: TGTGCCTCCAGCAGAGATGATTTTCGGGGAGGGGAGCTGTTTTTT.

This clonotype was recorded a few times. The chain joins TRBV20-1 to TRBJ2-7; D is possibly TRBD1 or TRBD2 (5 bases each). CDR1 and CDR2 from the germline V gene are DFQATT and SNEGSKA (reference sequence). Trimming pared 5 bases from V and 6 bases from J, leaving 14 bases between. This CDR3 contains 12 residues. DNA of the CDR3: TGCAGTGCTCGGGGCCTGGGGAGCGAGCAGTACTTC. Protein sequence: CSARGLGSEQYF.

At least ten counts were recorded for this clonotype. J is TRBJ2-1 and V is TRBV24-1, with 9 bases identical to TRBD2. CDR1 is KGHDR, CDR2 SFDVKD, per germline. This CDR3 is 18 amino acids long. The V gene end was trimmed by 6 bases and the J gene end by 2 bases; junction bases not matched to a gene: 13. In nucleotides, the CDR3 is TGTGCCACCAGTCAACTCGTGAAAGCGGGAGGAACCTACAATGAGCAGTTCTTC. As protein: CATSQLVKAGGTYNEQFF.

This clonotype has ten or more counts. The chain combines TRBV20-1 with TRBJ2-5; 12 bases line up with TRBD2. Germline CDR1 is DFQATT and CDR2 is SNEGSKA (reference sequence). V lost 2 bases and J lost 5; bases outside the gene matches: 3. There are 14 residues in the CDR3. CDR3 sequence: CSARRTSGEETQYF. As DNA, the CDR3 is TGCAGTGCTAGACGGACTAGCGGGGAGGAGACCCAGTACTTC.

There are a few counts of this clonotype. The chain combines TRBV6-1 with TRBJ1-5; D ambiguous. The CDR3 consists of 14 residues. Trimming took off 8 bases at V and 4 bases at J, with 15 bases between the two ends. From germline, CDR1 is MNHNS and CDR2 SASEGT. CDR3 sequence: CASGPNFINQPQHF. The CDR3 DNA reads TGTGCCAGCGGTCCGAACTTCATTAATCAGCCCCAGCATTTT.

This clonotype showed up many times. The CDR3 nucleotides read TGCGCCAGCAGTGTCGGACTAGCGGGAACAGATACGCAGTATTTT. It codes for CASSVGLAGTDTQYF. The V and J genes are TRBV5-1 and TRBJ2-3, with 12 bases matching TRBD2. Germline V lookup: CDR1 SGHRS, CDR2 YFSETQ. The CDR3 is made up of 15 amino acids. V was pared by 5 bases and J by 3 bases, with 4 bases of the junction left unmatched.

This clonotype was counted at least ten times. This sequence joins TRBV6-2 or TRBV6-3 and TRBJ2-1; no reliable D call. V was clipped by 5 bases and J by 8 bases, with 10 bases between them. The CDR3 covers 12 residues. The germline V gene encodes CDR1 MNHEY and CDR2 SVGEGT. The CDR3 reads CASSPTEYEQFF. The CDR3, as DNA: TGTGCCAGCAGTCCCACCGAGTATGAGCAGTTCTTC.

Ten or more counts support this clonotype. The V gene is TRBV20-1, the J gene TRBJ1-5; 8 bases map to TRBD1. Per the germline V gene, CDR1 is DFQATT and CDR2 is SNEGSKA (reference sequence). J gave up 3 bases and V 4 bases, and 8 bases lay outside the gene matches. This CDR3 has 15 residues. The DNA of the CDR3 is TGCAGTGCTAATCTCTTGGACAGGGTCAATCAGCCCCAGCATTTT. Its translation is CSANLLDRVNQPQHF.

This clonotype was seen at least ten times. This sequence joins TRBV15 and TRBJ2-2; D gene uncertain. Trimming left V 0 bases short and J 5 bases short, with 13 bases between. This CDR3 is built from 16 residues. CDR1 is LNHNV, CDR2 YYDKDF, per germline (reference sequence). Here the CDR3 reads CATSRDPWMGTGELFF. DNA of the CDR3: TGTGCCACCAGCAGAGATCCGTGGATGGGGACCGGGGAGCTGTTTTTT.

This clonotype was observed many times. The chain uses TRBV10-3 and TRBJ1-3, with no clear D. With 2 bases removed from V and 2 bases from J, the gap between germline ends came to 7 bases. Looked up from germline, CDR1 is ENHRY and CDR2 is SYGVKD. The CDR3 spans 14 residues. CDR3 nucleotides: TGTGCCATCAGTGAGCCGGCCGCTGGAAACACCATATATTTT. It yields the protein CAISEPAAGNTIYF.

This clonotype has a count of ten or more. The chain carries TRBV29-1 and TRBJ2-1; D is uncertain. The CDR3 consists of 11 residues. Germline V gene lookup returns CDR1 SQVTM and CDR2 ANQGSEA. V was pared by 6 bases and J by 6 bases, with 9 bases between. The CDR3 sequence: CSVLMGNEQFF. The CDR3 DNA reads TGCAGCGTGTTGATGGGCAATGAGCAGTTCTTC.

This clonotype has a count of ten or more. V gene TRBV27 combines with J gene TRBJ2-2; D unclear. V lost 9 bases to trimming and J lost 7 bases, with 12 bases between them. Germline values: CDR1 MNHEY, CDR2 SMNVEV (reference sequence). CDR3 size: 12 residues. The CDR3 region is CASGWVGGELFF. The DNA for the CDR3 is TGTGCCAGTGGGTGGGTTGGCGGGGAGCTGTTTTTT.

The rearrangement joins TRBV29-1 to TRBJ2-7; the match to TRBD1 covers 7 bases. Germline trimming cut 3 bases from V and 1 base from J; bases unmatched to any gene: 6. The CDR3 has 14 residues. Looked up from germline, CDR1 is SQVTM and CDR2 is ANQGSEA. The CDR3 DNA is TGCAGCGTTGAGTCACCGACAGGGTCCTACGAGCAGTACTTC. It translates to CSVESPTGSYEQYF.

This clonotype was detected many times. CDR3 sequence reads: CASSLAPAGQARNTGELFF. CDR3 sequence (DNA): TGCGCCAGCAGCTTGGCCCCCGCGGGACAGGCCAGGAACACCGGGGAGCTGTTTTTT. The V and J genes are TRBV5-1 and TRBJ2-2, with 8 bases identical to TRBD1. Germline lookup yields CDR1 SGHRS and CDR2 YFSETQ. The CDR3 consists of 19 residues. With V trimmed by 0 bases and J by 1 base, 11 bases remained unmatched.